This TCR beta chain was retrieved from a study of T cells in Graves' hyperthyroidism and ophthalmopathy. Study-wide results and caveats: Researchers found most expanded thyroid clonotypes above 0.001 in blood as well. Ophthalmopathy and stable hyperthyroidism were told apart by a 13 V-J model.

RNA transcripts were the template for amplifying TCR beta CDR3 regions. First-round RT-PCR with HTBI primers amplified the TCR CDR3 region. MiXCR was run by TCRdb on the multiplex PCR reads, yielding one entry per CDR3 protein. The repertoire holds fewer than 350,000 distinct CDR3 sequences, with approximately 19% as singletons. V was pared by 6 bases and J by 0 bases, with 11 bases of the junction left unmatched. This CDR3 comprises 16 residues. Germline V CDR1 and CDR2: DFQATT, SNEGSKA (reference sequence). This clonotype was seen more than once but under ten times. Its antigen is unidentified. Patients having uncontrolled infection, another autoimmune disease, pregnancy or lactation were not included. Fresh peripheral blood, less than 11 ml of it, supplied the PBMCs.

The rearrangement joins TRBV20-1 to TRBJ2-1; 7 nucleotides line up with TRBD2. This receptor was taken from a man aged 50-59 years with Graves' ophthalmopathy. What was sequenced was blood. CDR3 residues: CSAGGLAESSYNEQFF. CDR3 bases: TGCAGTGCGGGCGGTCTAGCGGAGAGCTCCTACAATGAGCAGTTCTTC.